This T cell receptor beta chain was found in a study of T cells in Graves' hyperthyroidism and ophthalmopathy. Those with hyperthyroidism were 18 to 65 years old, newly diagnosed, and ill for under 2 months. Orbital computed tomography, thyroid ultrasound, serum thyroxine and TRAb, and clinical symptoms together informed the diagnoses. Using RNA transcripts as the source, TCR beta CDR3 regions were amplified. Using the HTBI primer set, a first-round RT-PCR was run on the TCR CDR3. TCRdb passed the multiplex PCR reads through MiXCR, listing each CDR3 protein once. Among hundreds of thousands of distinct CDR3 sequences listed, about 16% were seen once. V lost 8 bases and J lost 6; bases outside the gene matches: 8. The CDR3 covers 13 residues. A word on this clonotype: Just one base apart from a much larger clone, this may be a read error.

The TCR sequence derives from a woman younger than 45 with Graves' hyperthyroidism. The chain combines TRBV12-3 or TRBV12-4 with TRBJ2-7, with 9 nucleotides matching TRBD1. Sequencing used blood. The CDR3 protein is CASGQGTFVEQYF. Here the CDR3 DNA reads TGTGCCAGCGGACAGGGGACCTTTGTCGAGCAGTACTTC.